Sequencing of this T cell receptor beta chain was carried out in a study of T cell responses to AZD1222 COVID-19 vaccine. Per the germline V gene, CDR1 is LGHNA and CDR2 is YNFKEQ. V was clipped by 0 bases and J by 8 bases, with 12 bases between them. There are 14 residues in the CDR3. TCRdb's table, derived via immunoSEQ multiplex PCR, lists solely in-frame clones and lacks some. Here the sample spans over 140,000 clones, more than 90% being singletons. J is TRBJ2-3 and V is TRBV4-2; no clear D gene. The specimen comprised peripheral blood, sampled on day 0 of AZD1222 vaccination. This clonotype was obtained from an adult in good health. The CDR3 region is CASSQEDLLSTQYF. Here the CDR3 DNA reads TGTGCCAGCAGCCAAGAGGATTTGCTGAGTACGCAGTATTTT.